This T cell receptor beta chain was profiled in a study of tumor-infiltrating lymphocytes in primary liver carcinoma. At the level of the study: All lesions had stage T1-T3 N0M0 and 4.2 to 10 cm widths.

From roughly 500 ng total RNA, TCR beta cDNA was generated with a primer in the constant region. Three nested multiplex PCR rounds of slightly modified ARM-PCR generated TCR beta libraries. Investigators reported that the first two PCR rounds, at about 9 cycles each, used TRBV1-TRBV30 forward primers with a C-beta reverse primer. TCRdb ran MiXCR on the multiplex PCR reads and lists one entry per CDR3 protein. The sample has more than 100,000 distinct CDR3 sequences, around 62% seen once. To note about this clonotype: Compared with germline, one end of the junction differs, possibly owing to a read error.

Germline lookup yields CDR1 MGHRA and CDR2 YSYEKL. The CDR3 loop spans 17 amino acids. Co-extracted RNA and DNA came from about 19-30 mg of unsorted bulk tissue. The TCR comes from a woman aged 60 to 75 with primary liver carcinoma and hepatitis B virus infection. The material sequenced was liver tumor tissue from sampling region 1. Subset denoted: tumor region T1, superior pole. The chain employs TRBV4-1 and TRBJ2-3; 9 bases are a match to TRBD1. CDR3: CTSSQDLYRGRADTQYF. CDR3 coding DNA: TGCACCAGCAGCCAAGATCTCTACAGGGGGCGAGCGGATACGCAGTATTTT.